The sequence of this T cell receptor beta chain was determined in a study of technical replicates of blood from several donors. TCRdb's table, derived via immunoSEQ multiplex PCR, lists solely in-frame clones and lacks some. Found here are 70,000 or so clones, 90% to 95% of them singletons; the top ten hold roughly 0.38%. The ends lost 4 bases at V and 2 bases at J; junction bases unmatched: 7. Germline-derived CDR1 and CDR2 are SGHNT and YENEEA. This CDR3 has 16 residues. This clonotype was obtained from a human donor in good health. Some clones in this sample may be carry-over from other donors' samples. Sequencing was carried out using T cells isolated from PBMCs. The gene calls are TRBV11-3 and TRBJ1-1; 10 nucleotides line up with TRBD1. CDR3 region: CASSYRDRGSNTEAFF. The CDR3 DNA reads TGTGCCAGCAGCTACCGGGACAGGGGTTCTAACACTGAAGCTTTCTTT.